These T cell receptor beta chains were read from a single sample in a study of CD8 T cells in ankylosing spondylitis. From the 5' RACE reads, TCRdb called clonotypes with MiXCR, one entry per CDR3 protein. The sample consists of about 250,000 distinct CDR3 sequences, 32% of them appearing once. Specimen: blood, either unsorted or a sorted T cell fraction (not recorded which). The receptors here all came from a male donor with ankylosing spondylitis or in good health (not recorded which). The CDR3 runs from the conserved cysteine through the conserved F or W. Fields, in order: J gene, clone size, V gene, D gene, CDR3 DNA, CDR3 protein. The D gene is left open where the match is weak. A clone size is listed for some rows: how often the clone was seen (once, few, many), or a class if it is expanded.

TRBJ2-2	NA	TRBV12-3/TRBV12-4	NA	TGTGCCAGCAGTTCCCTAAGTCTTGACACCGGGGAGCTGTTTTTT	CASSSLSLDTGELFF
TRBJ1-5	NA	TRBV28	TRBD1	TGTGCCAGCCACCCAAGGGGGCTGGGCAATCAGCCCCAGCATTTT	CASHPRGLGNQPQHF
TRBJ2-2	few	TRBV5-1	NA	TGCGCCAGCAGGGACGCGAACACCGGGGAGCTGTTTTTT	CASRDANTGELFF
TRBJ1-5	few	TRBV7-6	NA	TGTGCCAGCAGCTTAACGGATAGCAATCAGCCCCAGCATTTT	CASSLTDSNQPQHF
TRBJ2-2	NA	TRBV12-3/TRBV12-4	TRBD2	TGTGCCAGCAGTTTGCTAGCGGGGGGGCGGCGTAGTAGCGGGGAGCTGTTTTTT	CASSLLAGGRRSSGELFF
TRBJ2-7	NA	TRBV9	NA	TGTGCCAGCAGCGTAGGGCATCTGGGCGAGCAGTACTTC	CASSVGHLGEQYF
TRBJ2-3	few	TRBV20-1	NA	TGCAGTGCTATTCCCGGTGGGGTAAGCACAGATACGCAGTATTTT	CSAIPGGVSTDTQYF
TRBJ2-7	many	TRBV12-3/TRBV12-4	NA	TGTGCCAGCAGTTTTGGCTACGAAGTCGAGCAGTACTTC	CASSFGYEVEQYF
TRBJ2-7	NA	TRBV6-2/TRBV6-3	NA	TGTGCCAGCAGGTGGTTATCCGACGAGCAGTACTTC	CASRWLSDEQYF
TRBJ2-1	NA	TRBV7-8	TRBD2	TGTGCCAGCAGCTGGCCGAGCGGGGGGGCGATCCATGAGCAGTTCTTC	CASSWPSGGAIHEQFF
TRBJ2-3	NA	TRBV11-3	NA	TGTGCCAGCAGTCCAAGTTATGGGGAGGGCACAGATACGCAGTATTTT	CASSPSYGEGTDTQYF
TRBJ2-1	few	TRBV7-9	NA	TGTGCCAGCAGCTTAGCACTCAGGGGTGATGAGCAGTTCTTC	CASSLALRGDEQFF
TRBJ1-3	NA	TRBV12-3/TRBV12-4	NA	TGTGCCAGCAGCCCCTGGACAGAAAACTTTAGAAACACCATATATTTT	CASSPWTENFRNTIYF
TRBJ2-7	few	TRBV6-2/TRBV6-3	NA	TGTGCCAGCATCGGACGCCGAACCTACGAGCAGTACTTC	CASIGRRTYEQYF
TRBJ2-3	once	TRBV15	NA	TGTGCCACCAGCAGAGATTTGGCAGATACGCAGTATTTT	CATSRDLADTQYF
TRBJ2-7	NA	TRBV6-2/TRBV6-3	TRBD1	TGTGCCAGCAGTTATACGGACAGGGGCGAGCAGTACTTC	CASSYTDRGEQYF
TRBJ2-5	NA	TRBV7-2	NA	TGTGCCAGCAGCTTCGGGTTGGAGCGGTACTTC	CASSFGLERYF
TRBJ2-3	few	TRBV7-2	NA	TGTGCCAGCAGCCTACGGACACCGGTCGCTAGCACAGATACGCAGTATTTT	CASSLRTPVASTDTQYF
TRBJ2-3	few	TRBV10-3	NA	TGTGCCATCAGTGAGGGTACCGGTGGCGGGGATACGCAGTATTTT	CAISEGTGGGDTQYF
TRBJ1-4	NA	TRBV5-1	NA	TGCGCCAGCAGCCCCTCCGACAGAATTAATGAAAAACTGTTTTTT	CASSPSDRINEKLFF
TRBJ2-7	NA	TRBV20-1	TRBD1	TGCAGTGCTTTGAGACAGGGATATTCCGACGAGCAGTACTTC	CSALRQGYSDEQYF
TRBJ2-7	few	TRBV7-9	NA	TGTGCCAGCAGCTTAACTCAAGGCAGGAAGGCCTACGAGCAGTACTTC	CASSLTQGRKAYEQYF
TRBJ2-1	few	TRBV10-3	NA	TGTGCCATCAGTTCTGATGTGACTAGGATAAACTACAATGAGCAGTTCTTC	CAISSDVTRINYNEQFF
TRBJ2-7	NA	TRBV24-1	NA	TGTGCCACCAGTGAATCCTCGAGATCCTACGAGCAGTACTTC	CATSESSRSYEQYF
TRBJ1-2	once	TRBV28	NA	TGTGCCAGCAGTCCAGGGTTGTCCTATGGCTACACCTTC	CASSPGLSYGYTF
TRBJ1-5	few	TRBV29-1	NA	TGCAGCGTTGAAGATCTAGGGGGGAAGGTTAGTACGGATCAGCCCCAGCATTTT	CSVEDLGGKVSTDQPQHF
TRBJ2-7	NA	TRBV11-2	TRBD1	TGTGCCAGCAGCTTAGGAGCAGGGGGAATGGCCGAGCAGTACTTC	CASSLGAGGMAEQYF
TRBJ2-3	NA	TRBV25-1	TRBD1	TGTGCCAGCAGTGATTCGACAGGGGGAGGCACAGATACGCAGTATTTT	CASSDSTGGGTDTQYF
TRBJ1-6	NA	TRBV5-1	NA	TGCGCCAGCAGCTTGTCTGGTAGGGACCTCCACTTT	CASSLSGRDLHF
TRBJ2-5	many	TRBV20-1	NA	TGCAGTGCTCCCCCCGGCAGAGAGACCCAGTACTTC	CSAPPGRETQYF
TRBJ2-5	NA	TRBV20-1	TRBD2	TGCAGTGCCCTCGAGGGGAGCGGGGCGAAAGAGACCCAGTACTTC	CSALEGSGAKETQYF
TRBJ2-2	few	TRBV20-1	TRBD1	TGCAGTGCTACCTCTGACAGGGGATTTTTGGCGAACACCGGGGAGCTGTTTTTT	CSATSDRGFLANTGELFF
TRBJ2-5	few	TRBV4-1	NA	TGCGCCAGCAGCCAAGGAAGCGGGCCACATCAAGAGACCCAGTACTTC	CASSQGSGPHQETQYF
TRBJ2-1	few	TRBV12-3/TRBV12-4	TRBD2	TGTGCCAGCAGTTTGGGTCGGGGGGGCGTGGGTGAGCAGTTCTTC	CASSLGRGGVGEQFF
TRBJ2-7	NA	TRBV6-2/TRBV6-3	NA	TGTGCCAGCAGTTACTCTCAGTACGAGCAGTACTTC	CASSYSQYEQYF
TRBJ2-5	NA	TRBV20-1	NA	TGCAGTGCTAGAGATGGGGCGCGGGACATCCCCGGGGAGACCCAGTACTTC	CSARDGARDIPGETQYF
TRBJ2-1	NA	TRBV12-3/TRBV12-4	TRBD2	TGTGCCAGCACTAGCGGGGGTTCCCACTACAATGAGCAGTTCTTC	CASTSGGSHYNEQFF
TRBJ2-7	NA	TRBV27	NA	TGTGCCAGCAGTTTGGAAGCCGGGCCCTACGAGCAGTACTTC	CASSLEAGPYEQYF
TRBJ2-3	NA	TRBV6-5	TRBD2	TGTGCCAGCAGTTACATCGGCAGGGAGGGAGATACGCAGTATTTT	CASSYIGREGDTQYF
TRBJ2-5	NA	TRBV5-5	TRBD2	TGTGCCAGCAGCGTACTCCCTGGGACTACTCGGTACCAAGAGACCCAGTACTTC	CASSVLPGTTRYQETQYF
TRBJ2-3	NA	TRBV2	TRBD1	TGTGCCAGCAACGGTGCAGGGGGCGCAGATACGCAGTATTTT	CASNGAGGADTQYF
TRBJ2-7	once	TRBV5-1	NA	TGCGCCAGCAGGCCCCGGGACCCCCTGGGGTACGAGCAGTACTTC	CASRPRDPLGYEQYF
TRBJ2-1	few	TRBV24-1	TRBD1	TGTGCCACCAGTGACGCCGGGACAGGGGGGAATGAGCAGTTCTTC	CATSDAGTGGNEQFF